This passage covers 14 T cell receptor beta chains from one sample sequenced in a study of T cells in Graves' hyperthyroidism and ophthalmopathy (dated by TCRdb to about 2019). Library preparation was by multiplex PCR. These reads were obtained on an Illumina HiSeq 2000. The TCR beta CDR3 regions were amplified from the RNA transcripts. For the first round of RT-PCR on the TCR CDR3, the HTBI primer set was used together with the Qiagen OneStep RT-PCR kit. In-frame beta chains were kept once TCRdb had trimmed the public reads at Q25 with fastp and called clones with MiXCR. CDR3 protein duplicates are merged, each entry listing the most common genes and DNA. The sample table records over 250,000 distinct CDR3 sequences; less than 30% of these occur just once. The ten biggest clones cover about 30% of the sample. Input material: blood. These receptors all stem from a man aged 40-55 years with Graves' hyperthyroidism that later progressed to Graves' ophthalmopathy.

This clonotype was picked up many times. The rearrangement joins TRBV30 to TRBJ1-3; 8 nucleotides match TRBD1. The CDR3 contains 16 residues. Germline CDR1 is GTSNPN and CDR2 is SVGIG (reference sequence). V shed 8 bases, J shed 5 bases, and the junction held 17 bases outside the gene matches. Here the CDR3 DNA reads TGTGCCGGCACCCCCAGCTGGACAGGGCAAAGAAACACCATATATTTT. It specifies CAGTPSWTGQRNTIYF. The full variable domain, completed using reference TRBV30 and TRBJ1-3, is SQTIHQWPATLVQPVGSPLSLECTVEGTSNPNLYWYRQAAGRGLQLLFYSVGIGQISSEVPQNLSASRPQDRQFILSSKKLLLSDSGFYLCAGTPSWTGQRNTIYFGEGSWLTVV.

V and J are TRBV3-1 and TRBJ2-7; D perhaps matches TRBD1 (6 bases). The CDR3 sequence is 15 residues long. V shed 0 bases and J shed 1 base, with 10 bases lying between them. Germline V lookup: CDR1 LGHDT, CDR2 YNNKEL (reference sequence). The CDR3 DNA reads as TGTGCCAGCAGCCAAGAGTTCAGGGGATCCTACGAGCAGTACTTC. It specifies CASSQEFRGSYEQYF.

This clonotype was seen repeatedly, ten times or more. The chain employs TRBV20-1 and TRBJ2-2, with a tentative D call TRBD2 (6 bases). Germline CDR1 and CDR2: DFQATT and SNEGSKA (reference sequence). The CDR3 is 16 amino acids. The ends were cut back, 3 bases at V and 4 bases at J, with 18 bases in the middle. CDR3 DNA: TGCAGTGCTAGGGGACGGGGGAGGCGAGTCACCGGGGAGCTGTTTTTT. Encoded protein: CSARGRGRRVTGELFF.

The table lists this clonotype with many counts. This rearrangement joins TRBV28 to TRBJ2-7; D is unclear. CDR1 and CDR2 from the germline V gene are MDHEN and SYDVKM. The CDR3 runs 16 residues. V gave up 2 bases and J gave up 3 bases, with 17 bases separating them. CDR3 in DNA: TGTGCCAGCAGTTTAAGGGTCGGTGGCGGCGACTACGAGCAGTACTTC. It codes for CASSLRVGGGDYEQYF.

This clonotype showed up many times. The gene calls are TRBV13 and TRBJ1-1; D unresolved. CDR3 length equals 14 residues. The V and J ends lost 0 bases and 2 bases respectively, with 7 bases between them. Germline loops: CDR1 PRHDT, CDR2 FYEKMQ (reference sequence). CDR3 in amino acids: CASSLGTSNTEAFF. CDR3 in DNA: TGTGCCAGCAGCTTAGGTACATCAAACACTGAAGCTTTCTTT.

V is TRBV20-1 and J is TRBJ1-2; 8 nucleotides agree with TRBD1. Per the germline V gene, CDR1 is DFQATT and CDR2 is SNEGSKA (reference sequence). V shed 2 bases, J shed 3 bases, and the junction held 5 bases outside the gene matches. The length of the CDR3 is 14 residues. In DNA, the CDR3 is TGCAGTGCTAGATCGACAGGGGACCACTATGGCTACACCTTC. It is translated as CSARSTGDHYGYTF.

This clonotype was found many times. V gene TRBV20-1 combines with J gene TRBJ1-1; perhaps TRBD1 as D (6 bases). With 6 bases removed from V and 0 bases from J, the gap between germline ends came to 17 bases. The V gene's germline CDR1 is DFQATT and CDR2 SNEGSKA (reference sequence). The CDR3 runs to 15 residues. As DNA, the CDR3 is TGCAGTGCCGGGAAAGGGGGGTTGGTGAACACTGAAGCTTTCTTT. It is translated as CSAGKGGLVNTEAFF.

This clonotype was found a few times. DNA for the CDR3: TGTGCCAGCAGTCCCCCGGACAGGGGACTCAATCAGCCCCAGCATTTT. It translates to CASSPPDRGLNQPQHF. The V gene is TRBV6-2 or TRBV6-3, the J gene TRBJ1-5; 9 bases are a match to TRBD1. Losses at the gene ends were 5 bases for V and 3 bases for J; bases not matched to a gene: 8. This CDR3 has 16 residues. Germline V gene sequence: CDR1 MNHEY, CDR2 SVGEGT.

A remark on this clonotype: One end of the junction is discordant with germline, which a read error may explain. The CDR3, as DNA: TGCGCCACCAGCAGAGATGGGGCGGGGGAGACCCAGTACTTC. Amino acid sequence: CATSRDGAGETQYF. The chain joins TRBV4-1 to TRBJ2-5; TRBD2 is a possible D gene (6 bases). The CDR3 loop spans 14 amino acids. Per germline, CDR1 MGHRA and CDR2 YSYEKL.

In its sample, this clonotype was seen many times. V is TRBV4-1 and J is TRBJ2-7; 7 bases fit TRBD2. CDR1 and CDR2 (germline): MGHRA, YSYEKL. The CDR3 spans 12 residues. J was trimmed by 6 bases and V by 4 bases; bases with no gene match: 3. CDR3: CASSRGGFEQYF. The CDR3 DNA follows: TGCGCCAGCAGCCGGGGGGGTTTCGAGCAGTACTTC.

This clonotype was detected many times. The CDR3 DNA is TGTGCCAGCTCACCACCGGGGGCCCCACGGAATCAGCCCCAGCATTTT. Its translation: CASSPPGAPRNQPQHF. This sequence joins TRBV18 and TRBJ1-5; D is possibly TRBD1 (6 bases). Germline-derived CDR1 and CDR2 are KGHSH and LQKENI. The CDR3 contains 16 residues. V lost 0 bases and J lost 4, with 13 bases in between.

This clonotype was recorded once. One end of the junction varies from germline; a read error may be responsible. The chain has TRBV27 and TRBJ2-2; TRBD2 aligns across 9 bases. This CDR3 has 12 residues. CDR1 is MNHEY and CDR2 is SMNVEV in the germline V gene (reference sequence). The CDR3 reads CAGSRTSAVLFF. The CDR3 bases are TGTGCCGGCAGCAGGACTAGCGCGGTGCTGTTTTTT.

Ten or more counts support this clonotype. The chain uses TRBV27 and TRBJ1-2; D gene uncertain. The CDR3 consists of 14 residues. V lost 9 bases, J lost 2 bases, and 16 bases lay in between. Germline CDR1 and CDR2: MNHEY and SMNVEV (reference sequence). This CDR3 is CASRPLESNYGYTF. The DNA for the CDR3 is TGTGCCAGTAGACCGCTAGAGTCAAACTATGGCTACACCTTC.

The table lists this clonotype with many counts. The rearrangement links TRBV6-5 to TRBJ1-2, with D possibly matching TRBD1 (5 bases). Trimming shortened V by 2 bases and J by 7 bases, and 11 bases separated the two germline ends. CDR3 length: 13 amino acids. The germline gives CDR1 MNHEY, CDR2 SVGAGI. The CDR3 nucleotides read TGTGCCAGCAGTTACGAGATGGGACGTGGCTACACCTTC. Amino acid sequence: CASSYEMGRGYTF.